The entry below gives a single T cell receptor (beta chain) sequence along with its context. The target antigen is unknown. This table comes from immunoSEQ multiplex PCR, and its TCRdb copy is limited to in-frame clones, with some not included. The data hold 90,000 to 150,000 clones, with 85% to 90% observed a single time. The data originate from a study of T cell responses to AZD1222 COVID-19 vaccine. Trimming left V 2 bases short and J 0 bases short, with 10 bases between. The germline V gene encodes CDR1 MNHEY and CDR2 SVGAGI. This CDR3 comprises 16 residues. Analyses pooled second doses at about 4 or about 12 weeks. Findings and caveats of the study: Possibly, clonal diversity was underestimated; donors were largely white British and included more females. Sampling captured repertoires only after the peak T cell response. The breadth and depth of Spike-specific TCRs increased once two AZD1222 doses had been given.

The chain has TRBV6-5 and TRBJ1-4; no clear D gene. This TCR was sampled from an adult who received the AZD1222 COVID-19 vaccine. The sequencing used peripheral blood, collected 28 days after the second AZD1222 dose. The CDR3 nucleotides read TGTGCCAGCAGTTACACCCCATGGACAACTAATGAAAAACTGTTTTTT. Its translation is CASSYTPWTTNEKLFF.